The source of this TCR beta chain is a study of blood T cell repertoires in COVID-19. Study at large: Samples came from the United States, Italy and Spain, spanning acute and convalescent COVID-19.

In the original processing: Amplification of reference gene primers was used by the study to estimate nucleated cell counts. Clones were sequenced by immunoSEQ multiplex PCR, and TCRdb holds only the in-frame ones, with some missing. The DNA gave D and trimming, while V, J and clone size come from that table. The profile shows about 240,000 clones, about four fifths of them singletons. There are a few counts of this clone. The TCR originated in a woman over 75 with acute or convalescent COVID-19. The sequencing sample was made of peripheral blood.

The CDR3 nucleotides are TGTGCCAGCAGCTTATTTGGGCGGGACTCTGGAAACACCATATATTTT. It specifies CASSLFGRDSGNTIYF. The chain recombines TRBV7-8 with TRBJ1-3, with D unresolved. The V gene lost 2 bases and the J gene lost 0 bases, with 11 bases spanning the gap. Germline values: CDR1 SGHVS, CDR2 FQNEAQ. CDR3 length: 16 residues.